This paragraph covers one T cell receptor beta chain sequence. Its antigen is not identified. This entry belongs to a study of cytomegalovirus exposure and HLA in healthy donors. General study results and limits: Further analysis was carried out later, and it showed several of the most significant clusters appearing linked to common viral pathogens. Owing to their indistinguishability, certain V segments, notably TRBV6-2 and TRBV6-3, were excluded.

PCR primers comprised 60 Vbeta and 13 Jbeta primers. The data were produced by immunoSEQ multiplex PCR, yet TCRdb's version contains in-frame clones alone and is incomplete. This sample has over 100,000 clones, with around 80% found just once. Germline lookup yields CDR1 KGHSH and CDR2 LQKENI. The CDR3 consists of 15 residues. The trim removed 3 bases at V and 5 bases at J, leaving 5 bases unmatched. The gene calls are TRBV18 and TRBJ2-5; 11 bases are shared with TRBD2. This clonotype originated in a young man in good health and CMV-seronegative. Sequencing was performed on PBMCs. The CDR3 spells CASSPLAGGMETQYF. The CDR3 DNA reads TGTGCCAGCTCACCTCTAGCGGGGGGTATGGAGACCCAGTACTTC.